Below are 30 T cell receptor beta chains sequenced from a single sample in a study of blood T cell repertoires in COVID-19. Measured with immunoSEQ multiplex PCR; TCRdb has only the in-frame clones, and not every one. The table records about 190,000 clones, roughly 84% of them present only once. Sample: PBMCs or T cells enriched from blood (not recorded which). Receptors originate from a woman in her twenties or thirties who had recovered from COVID-19.

V and J are TRBV6-2 or TRBV6-3 and TRBJ1-4; D not certain. CDR1 and CDR2 from the germline V gene are MNHEY and SVGEGT. The V and J ends lost 4 bases and 0 bases respectively, with 9 bases between them. The CDR3 consists of 15 residues. The CDR3 bases are TGTGCCAGCAGTTTTTCAGGAACAACTAATGAAAAACTGTTTTTT. Its protein is CASSFSGTTNEKLFF.

The chain carries TRBV12-3 or TRBV12-4 and TRBJ1-3, with D uncertain. The CDR3 is made up of 12 amino acids. Trimming took 11 bases from V and 3 from J, leaving 11 bases between them. CDR3 DNA: TGTGCCGAACGTCGGGGTGGAAACACCATATATTTT. Amino acid sequence: CAERRGGNTIYF.

The chain combines TRBV6-2 or TRBV6-3 with TRBJ1-1, with 7 bases identical to TRBD1. The V segment lost 6 bases and the J segment 9 bases; nucleotides outside the gene matches: 10. CDR3 length: 13 amino acids. CDR1 and CDR2 from the germline V gene are MNHEY and SVGEGT. The CDR3 loop reads CASSTGQSSKAFF. CDR3 nucleotides: TGTGCCAGCAGCACGGGACAGTCCAGCAAAGCTTTCTTT.

The chain carries TRBV7-2 and TRBJ1-5; unclear D gene. This CDR3 has 13 amino acids. Trimming shortened V by 3 bases and J by 7 bases, and 10 bases separated the two germline ends. Per the germline V gene, CDR1 is SGHTA and CDR2 is FQGNSA. CDR3 region: CASSLGSRQPQHF. CDR3 DNA sequence: TGTGCCAGCAGCTTGGGGAGCCGCCAGCCCCAGCATTTT.

Comments on this clone: Germline and junction disagree at one end, which may indicate a read error. This chain joins TRBV7-7 and TRBJ2-3, with 13 bases that match TRBD2. The CDR3 runs 20 residues. CDR1 and CDR2 (germline): SSHAT, FNYEAQ (reference sequence). In DNA, the CDR3 is TGTGCTAGCAGCTTAGCGGGCGGCCCGGGACTAGCGGGGCGCACAGATACGCAGTATTTT. This encodes CASSLAGGPGLAGRTDTQYF.

The chain employs TRBV10-3 and TRBJ2-3, with unresolved D. Germline CDR1 and CDR2: ENHRY and SYGVKD. Trimming stripped 3 bases from V and 4 bases from J, with 5 bases between. The CDR3 sequence is 12 residues long. The CDR3 bases are TGTGCCATCAGTGACCGCGCAGATACGCAGTATTTT. This translates into CAISDRADTQYF.

The V and J genes are TRBV5-1 and TRBJ2-2, with 7 bases aligning to TRBD1. The ends lost 2 bases at V and 1 base at J; junction bases unmatched: 2. The CDR3 totals 15 residues. CDR1 and CDR2 from the germline V gene are SGHRS and YFSETQ. The CDR3 loop is CASSFGDRNTGELFF. DNA of the CDR3: TGCGCCAGCAGCTTCGGGGACAGGAACACCGGGGAGCTGTTTTTT. Variable domain in full (rest from reference TRBV5-1 and TRBJ2-2): KAGVTQTPRYLIKTRGQQVTLSCSPISGHRSVSWYQQTPGQGLQFLFEYFSETQRNKGNFPGRFSGRQFSNSRSEMNVSTLELGDSALYLCASSFGDRNTGELFFGEGSRLTVL.

The V call is TRBV9, the J call TRBJ2-3; 7 nucleotides align to TRBD2. CDR3 length: 16 amino acids. V lost 2 bases to trimming and J lost 2 bases; unmatched junction nucleotides: 8. The germline V gene encodes CDR1 SGDLS and CDR2 YYNGEE. The CDR3 sequence: CASSVFLAADTDTQYF. The CDR3 DNA is TGTGCCAGCAGCGTTTTCCTAGCGGCCGACACAGATACGCAGTATTTT.

CDR3: CASSLAVSASTDTQYF. CDR3 sequence (DNA): TGCGCCAGCAGCTTGGCCGTGAGCGCTAGCACAGATACGCAGTATTTT. The rearrangement joins TRBV5-1 to TRBJ2-3; D ambiguous. The CDR3 contains 16 residues. Between the trimmed V and J ends, which lost 0 bases and 0 bases, there was a span of 11 bases. Germline CDR1 reads SGHRS; CDR2 reads YFSETQ.

This clone was recorded once. The chain recombines TRBV10-3 with TRBJ2-3; a possible D gene is TRBD1 (6 bases). The germline V and J ends were trimmed by 5 bases and 2 bases, with 11 bases remaining between them. The CDR3 length is 14 residues. The germline V gene has CDR1 ENHRY and CDR2 SYGVKD. The CDR3 DNA reads as TGTGCCATCAGTCCAGGGGAATACACAGATACGCAGTATTTT. Translating gives CAISPGEYTDTQYF.

The chain has TRBV9 and TRBJ1-4; D may be TRBD1 (6 bases). The V gene's germline CDR1 is SGDLS and CDR2 YYNGEE. V was pared by 4 bases and J by 7 bases, with 17 bases between. The CDR3 totals 15 residues. For the CDR3, the DNA is TGTGCCAGCAGCCCCCAGGGAGGGGGAGGTGAAAAACTGTTTTTT. It encodes CASSPQGGGGEKLFF.

This clone was seen more than once but under ten times. CDR3 coding DNA: TGTGCCAGCTCGCAGCAGGGTGATTCACCCCTCCACTTT. Translation gives CASSQQGDSPLHF. The V and J genes are TRBV18 and TRBJ1-6; D is perhaps TRBD1 (5 bases). V was clipped by 6 bases and J by 8 bases, with 11 bases between them. Germline CDR1 reads KGHSH; CDR2 reads LQKENI. This CDR3 region has 13 residues.

There are a few counts of this clone. The chain links TRBV11-3 to TRBJ1-1; tentative D call: TRBD1 (6 bases). The germline V gene has CDR1 SGHNT and CDR2 YENEEA. The CDR3 loop spans 15 amino acids. V was clipped by 5 bases and J by 1 base, with 14 bases between them. The CDR3 region is CASSQSGAGNTEAFF. The CDR3, as DNA: TGTGCCAGCAGCCAATCAGGGGCGGGGAACACTGAAGCTTTCTTT.

J is TRBJ1-1 and V is TRBV29-1; no clear D gene. Germline V CDR1 and CDR2: SQVTM, ANQGSEA. The CDR3 sequence is 12 residues long. V was pared by 7 bases and J by 3 bases, with 12 bases between. The CDR3 bases are TGCAGCGGAGCAACGGGAGACACTGAAGCTTTCTTT. It codes for CSGATGDTEAFF. Full variable domain (missing parts from reference TRBV29-1 and TRBJ1-1): SAVISQKPSRDICQRGTSLTIQCQVDSQVTMMFWYRQQPGQSLTLIATANQGSEATYESGFVIDKFPISRPNLTFSTLTVSNMSPEDSSIYLCSGATGDTEAFFGQGTRLTVV.

This clone was counted a few times. V gene TRBV7-2 combines with J gene TRBJ1-2, with 9 bases aligning to TRBD1. Germline assignment: CDR1 SGHTA and CDR2 FQGNSA. The trim removed 5 bases at V and 4 bases at J, leaving 8 bases unmatched. CDR3 length equals 15 residues. The CDR3: CASSPNRGLGYGYTF. The CDR3 coding sequence is TGTGCCAGCAGCCCGAACAGGGGGCTGGGCTATGGCTACACCTTC.

The chain employs TRBV12-3 or TRBV12-4 and TRBJ1-3; D call uncertain. Trimming left V 6 bases short and J 4 bases short, with 10 bases between. The CDR3 loop spans 13 amino acids. CDR3 region: CASSPTRGNTIYF. The CDR3 region has the DNA TGTGCCAGCAGCCCGACAAGGGGAAACACCATATATTTT.

This clone was found a few times. This sequence joins TRBV7-9 and TRBJ2-2, with 9 bases identical to TRBD2. V shed 7 bases and J 3 bases; nucleotides not matched to a gene: 3. CDR3 length: 14 amino acids. Germline loops: CDR1 SEHNR, CDR2 FQNEAQ (reference sequence). The CDR3 protein is CASKIAGDTGELFF. The CDR3 DNA follows: TGTGCCAGCAAGATAGCGGGAGACACCGGGGAGCTGTTTTTT.

The rearrangement joins TRBV3-1 (or the pseudogene TRBV3-2) to TRBJ1-6, with 7 bases lining up with TRBD1. Trimming cost V 1 base and J 13 bases; bases outside gene matches: 4. CDR1 and CDR2 from the germline V gene are LGHDT and YNNKEL (reference sequence). The CDR3 contains 13 residues. In DNA, the CDR3 is TGTGCCAGCAGCCAAGCACCACAGGGGCCCCTCCACTTT. Translating it yields CASSQAPQGPLHF.

The chain uses TRBV7-9 and TRBJ2-7, with D hard to call. Germline CDR1 reads SEHNR; CDR2 reads FQNEAQ (reference sequence). The CDR3 runs 15 residues. V lost 1 base to trimming and J lost 5 bases, with 15 bases between them. This CDR3 reads CASSLGPGSSHEQYF. The CDR3 DNA is TGTGCCAGCAGCTTAGGGCCTGGCTCATCCCACGAGCAGTACTTC.

J is TRBJ1-4 and V is TRBV21-1; the table names TRBD1, a call not compared with the DNA. TRBV21-1 is shown as a pseudogene. CDR3 length: 17 residues. CDR3 DNA sequence: TGTGCCAGCAGTTACTTGGGGGAGGGCAGGGGGCCTGAAAAACTGTTTTTT. This sequence encodes CASSYLGEGRGPEKLFF.

Only one count was recorded for this clone. The genes are TRBV5-1 and TRBJ1-1; D not certain. V gave up 0 bases and J gave up 1 base, with 7 bases separating them. The CDR3 runs 14 residues. Germline V CDR1 and CDR2: SGHRS, YFSETQ. In DNA, the CDR3 is TGCGCCAGCAGCTTGGCCGCCGGGAACACTGAAGCTTTCTTT. This sequence encodes CASSLAAGNTEAFF.

The V gene is TRBV6-1, the J gene TRBJ1-3, with a weak D call TRBD1 (5 bases). CDR1 is MNHNS, CDR2 SASEGT, per germline. V was clipped by 2 bases and J by 0 bases, with 8 bases between them. CDR3 size: 15 residues. CDR3 in amino acids: CASSEQGSSGNTIYF. For the CDR3, the DNA is TGTGCCAGCAGTGAACAGGGAAGCTCTGGAAACACCATATATTTT.

The chain joins TRBV11-3 to TRBJ1-1, with a possible D match to TRBD1 (5 bases). Germline assignment: CDR1 SGHNT and CDR2 YENEEA. This CDR3 contains 15 residues. V dropped 5 bases and J dropped 0 bases, with 13 bases sitting between them. Here the CDR3 DNA reads TGTGCCAGCAGCCCGGGTGGGGGGGTGAACACTGAAGCTTTCTTT. Protein: CASSPGGGVNTEAFF. Full variable domain (missing parts from reference TRBV11-3 and TRBJ1-1): EAGVVQSPRYKIIEKKQPVAFWCNPISGHNTLYWYLQNLGQGPELLIRYENEEAVDDSQLPKDRFSAERLKGVDSTLKIQPAELGDSAVYLCASSPGGGVNTEAFFGQGTRLTVV.

The rearrangement links TRBV19 to TRBJ2-1, with TRBD2 matching over 10 bases. This CDR3 region has 18 residues. V was clipped by 3 bases and J by 1 base; unmatched bases: 9. Germline assignment: CDR1 LNHDA and CDR2 SQIVND (reference sequence). CDR3 nucleotide sequence: TGTGCCAGTAGTATTTCGACCGGACTAGCGGATTCCTACAATGAGCAGTTCTTC. Amino acid sequence: CASSISTGLADSYNEQFF.

V usage is TRBV12-5 and J usage is TRBJ1-5, with D possibly matching TRBD1 (6 bases). This CDR3 has 15 amino acids. Germline CDR1 LGHNT, CDR2 FRNRAP. The V and J ends lost 0 bases and 7 bases respectively, with 13 bases between them. DNA for the CDR3: TGTGCTAGTGGTTTGGTAAGGGGGTCGGGCCAGCCCCAGCATTTT. This gives the protein CASGLVRGSGQPQHF.

This chain links TRBV6-6 with TRBJ1-2; D remains ambiguous. The germline gives CDR1 MNHNY, CDR2 SVGAGI (reference sequence). Trimming removed 7 bases from V and 1 base from J, with 7 bases in between. The CDR3 length is 12 residues. Written as DNA, the CDR3 is TGTGCCAGCACCACGGGTAACTATGGCTACACCTTC. Translated: CASTTGNYGYTF.

The chain combines TRBV9 with TRBJ2-1; no definite D call. Germline V gene lookup returns CDR1 SGDLS and CDR2 YYNGEE. The CDR3 covers 14 residues. V was cut by 2 bases and J by 6 bases, with 12 bases left in between. The CDR3 bases are TGTGCCAGCAGCGTGCTGGTGTCCGGCAATGAGCAGTTCTTC. Protein product: CASSVLVSGNEQFF.

V is TRBV2 and J is TRBJ1-6, with D possibly being TRBD1 (5 bases). CDR1 and CDR2 (germline): SNHLY, FYNNEI. V shed 2 bases and J shed 13 bases, with 36 bases lying between them. CDR3 length equals 21 residues. CDR3 protein: CASSEYLNARHLGINGGPLHF. In DNA, the CDR3 is TGTGCCAGCAGTGAATATCTCAACGCGAGACATCTGGGCATCAACGGGGGGCCCCTCCACTTT.

This clone appeared a few times. The chain combines TRBV10-3 with TRBJ2-3; 9 bases fit TRBD1. Germline CDR1 is ENHRY and CDR2 is SYGVKD. J was trimmed by 5 bases and V by 1 base; bases with no gene match: 4. The CDR3 extends over 15 amino acids. The CDR3 protein is CAISEFRGQGDTQYF. CDR3 DNA sequence: TGTGCCATCAGTGAGTTCAGGGGACAGGGAGATACGCAGTATTTT.

The rearrangement uses TRBV7-9 and TRBJ1-1, with a weak D call TRBD1 (5 bases). Germline V lookup: CDR1 SEHNR, CDR2 FQNEAQ (reference sequence). The V gene lost 5 bases and the J gene lost 6 bases, with 13 bases spanning the gap. The CDR3 is 13 residues long. The CDR3 loop is CASSRRGSSEAFF. CDR3 DNA: TGTGCCAGCAGCCGAAGGGGCAGCTCTGAAGCTTTCTTT.